This T cell receptor beta chain was sequenced during a study of T-cell memory formation after mild COVID-19. Study information: TCR clusters mostly belonged to single donors.

From the 5' RACE reads, TCRdb called clonotypes with MiXCR, one entry per CDR3 protein. The table records about 560,000 distinct CDR3 sequences, roughly 18% of them present only once. The germline CDR1 and CDR2 sequences are DFQATT and SNEGSKA (reference sequence). This CDR3 region has 13 residues. The sequenced material came from PBMCs or a T cell subset sorted from them (not recorded which). The chain links TRBV20-1 to TRBJ2-1; D might be TRBD2 (6 bases). The TCR sequence derives from an adult woman who had mild COVID-19 (a few samples of this study predate the infection). Cell type and time point are not known. CDR3 sequence: CSAGTPTYNEQFF. For the CDR3, the DNA is TGCAGCGCCGGGACTCCCACGTACAATGAGCAGTTCTTC.